Following are 5 T cell receptor beta chains from one sample sequenced in a study of cytomegalovirus exposure and HLA in healthy donors. Profiled with immunoSEQ multiplex PCR; TCRdb holds only in-frame clones, not every one. The profile shows some 130,000 clones, approximately 84% of them singletons. The sequenced sample consisted of PBMCs. Every receptor here comes from a man younger than 40 in good health and CMV-seropositive.

This clone was recorded a few times. The chain couples TRBV18 to TRBJ2-7; D is undetermined. The V gene lost 2 bases and the J gene lost 3 bases, with 5 bases spanning the gap. Germline V gives CDR1 KGHSH, CDR2 LQKENI. The length of the CDR3 is 12 residues. CDR3 amino acids: CASSPSDYEQYF. CDR3 bases: TGTGCCAGCTCACCATCAGACTACGAGCAGTACTTC. Based on the CDR3 plus reference TRBV18 and TRBJ2-7, the full variable domain is NAGVMQNPRHLVRRRGQEARLRCSPMKGHSHVYWYRQLPEEGLKFMVYLQKENIIDESGMPKERFSAEFPKEGPSILRIQQVVRGDSAAYFCASSPSDYEQYFGPGTRLTVT.

V gene TRBV19 combines with J gene TRBJ1-2, with D perhaps TRBD1 (6 bases). Trimming shortened V by 5 bases and J by 8 bases, and 21 bases separated the two germline ends. Per germline, CDR1 LNHDA and CDR2 SQIVND (reference sequence). This CDR3 is 15 amino acids long. CDR3 sequence: CASSGRDDTGYGYTF. CDR3 sequence (DNA): TGTGCCAGTAGTGGTAGGGATGATACAGGGTACGGCTACACCTTC. The entire variable domain, with the rest obtained from reference TRBV19 and TRBJ1-2, is as follows: DGGITQSPKYLFRKEGQNVTLSCEQNLNHDAMYWYRQDPGQGLRLIYYSQIVNDFQKGDIAEGYSVSREKKESFPLTVTSAQKNPTAFYLCASSGRDDTGYGYTFGSGTRLTVV.

The chain links TRBV29-1 to TRBJ2-3; 11 nucleotides match TRBD2. The V segment lost 3 bases and the J segment 3 bases; nucleotides outside the gene matches: 5. The CDR3 has 15 amino acids. Germline V gives CDR1 SQVTM, CDR2 ANQGSEA. The CDR3 region has the DNA TGCAGCGTTGACGGAGTAGCGGGGGGGACAGATACGCAGTATTTT. This translates into CSVDGVAGGTDTQYF.

The gene calls are TRBV9 and TRBJ1-2; D perhaps matches TRBD1 (5 bases). The germline V gene has CDR1 SGDLS and CDR2 YYNGEE. V lost 6 bases and J 5 bases, leaving 5 bases between the germline ends. The CDR3 is 10 residues long. CDR3 sequence reads: CASKGYGYTF. CDR3 DNA: TGTGCCAGCAAGGGGTATGGCTACACCTTC.

The genes are TRBV5-4 and TRBJ2-1; D perhaps matches TRBD1 (6 bases). V lost 5 bases and J lost 10, with 16 bases in between. This CDR3 has 13 residues. Looked up from germline, CDR1 is SGHNT and CDR2 is YYREEE (reference sequence). CDR3 protein: CASSSTGKGEQFF. CDR3 nucleotides: TGTGCCAGCAGTTCTACAGGGAAGGGAGAGCAGTTCTTC.